One sample yielded the 24 T cell receptor beta chains listed below, sequenced in a study of T cells in localized non-small cell lung cancer. Sequenced by immunoSEQ multiplex PCR; TCRdb stores in-frame clones only, minus some. The data hold roughly 27,000 clones, with approximately 90% observed a single time. Specimen: peripheral blood, collected before any cancer treatment. The origin of the receptors is a female donor of 60 years or more with stage I lung adenocarcinoma.

The rearrangement uses TRBV28 and TRBJ2-2; 7 bases align to TRBD2. Germline-derived CDR1 and CDR2 are MDHEN and SYDVKM. Unmatched junction bases numbered 7, after V lost 3 bases and J lost 6 bases. The CDR3 covers 15 residues. The CDR3, as DNA: TGTGCCAGCAGTTTTTGGGCAGGACTAGCCGGGGAGCTGTTTTTT. Translated, it gives CASSFWAGLAGELFF.

The chain uses TRBV7-8 and TRBJ2-1, with D perhaps TRBD1 (5 bases). V shed 1 base and J shed 7 bases, with 11 bases lying between them. Germline V gene sequence: CDR1 SGHVS, CDR2 FQNEAQ. This CDR3 comprises 14 residues. CDR3 loop: CASSLEEGVNEQFF. In nucleotides, the CDR3 is TGTGCCAGCAGCTTAGAGGAAGGGGTTAATGAGCAGTTCTTC.

The chain couples TRBV7-9 to TRBJ2-4; D is perhaps TRBD1 or TRBD2 (5 bases each). The CDR3 totals 16 residues. V was trimmed by 5 bases and J by 7 bases, leaving 21 bases between them. CDR1 SEHNR and CDR2 FQNEAQ come from the germline V gene (reference sequence). CDR3: CASSDRLRDLENIQYF. Written as DNA, the CDR3 is TGTGCCAGCAGCGATCGGCTCCGGGACCTGGAGAACATTCAGTACTTC.

The chain is built from TRBV7-8 and TRBJ2-5, with TRBD2 as a possible D gene (6 bases). Germline CDR1 is SGHVS and CDR2 is FQNEAQ. This CDR3 comprises 16 residues. V was clipped by 2 bases and J by 4 bases, with 17 bases between them. CDR3 residues: CASSLLVNQRVETQYF. CDR3 in DNA: TGTGCCAGCAGCTTACTGGTAAACCAGCGGGTAGAGACCCAGTACTTC.

This sequence joins TRBV5-1 and TRBJ2-1; 7 nucleotides align to TRBD2. The V gene's germline CDR1 is SGHRS and CDR2 YFSETQ. J gave up 3 bases and V 2 bases, and 5 bases lay outside the gene matches. This CDR3 has 15 residues. CDR3 region: CASSFGSSGYNEQFF. CDR3 DNA: TGCGCCAGCAGCTTTGGGTCTAGCGGCTACAATGAGCAGTTCTTC.

This clone has only one observation. The chain recombines TRBV7-9 with TRBJ1-3; possibly TRBD1 for D (6 bases). The CDR3 sequence is 17 residues long. The V end lost 5 bases, the J end lost 4 bases, and 21 bases lay between the germline ends. Germline CDR1 and CDR2: SEHNR and FQNEAQ (reference sequence). The CDR3 sequence: CASSGSTGSSRGNTIYF. For the CDR3, the DNA is TGTGCCAGCAGCGGTTCTACAGGGTCATCGAGGGGAAACACCATATATTTT.

The J gene is TRBJ1-4, the V gene TRBV27; 7 bases line up with TRBD1. The CDR3 covers 16 residues. Germline-derived CDR1 and CDR2 are MNHEY and SMNVEV (reference sequence). The V gene end was trimmed by 2 bases and the J gene end by 3 bases; junction bases not matched to a gene: 6. CDR3 coding DNA: TGTGCCAGCAGTTTACGACAGGGAGGCTCTAATGAAAAACTGTTTTTT. As protein: CASSLRQGGSNEKLFF.

This chain links TRBV5-1 with TRBJ1-2, with no clear D. Looked up from germline, CDR1 is SGHRS and CDR2 is YFSETQ. This CDR3 has 13 amino acids. The V end was cut by 1 base, the J end by 6 bases, with 10 bases between. The CDR3 nucleotides read TGCGCCAGCAGCTTGCAGCTGGAGAATGGCTACACCTTC. Its protein product is CASSLQLENGYTF.

In its sample, this clone was seen once. The genes are TRBV5-1 and TRBJ2-1, with a possible D match to TRBD2 (6 bases). Trimming removed 0 bases at V and 4 bases at J, with 11 bases between. The CDR3 has 15 amino acids. Germline assignment: CDR1 SGHRS and CDR2 YFSETQ. The CDR3 DNA reads TGCGCCAGCAGCTTGGGTGGGGGACTTTACAATGAGCAGTTCTTC. The encoded protein is CASSLGGGLYNEQFF.

The rearrangement links TRBV7-2 to TRBJ1-3; D uncertain. The germline V gene has CDR1 SGHTA and CDR2 FQGNSA. Trimming left V 1 base short and J 4 bases short, with 8 bases between. The CDR3 has 14 residues. For the CDR3, the DNA is TGTGCCAGCAGCTTAGGTGCCAGAGGAAACACCATATATTTT. Amino acids: CASSLGARGNTIYF. Looking up the rest from reference TRBV7-2 and TRBJ1-3 gives the full variable domain: GAGVSQSPSNKVTEKGKDVELRCDPISGHTALYWYRQSLGQGLEFLIYFQGNSAPDKSGLPSDRFSAERTGGSVSTLTIQRTQQEDSAVYLCASSLGARGNTIYFGEGSWLTVV.

The chain couples TRBV6-1 to TRBJ1-5, with TRBD1 as a possible D gene (6 bases). CDR1 is MNHNS, CDR2 SASEGT, per germline. The V gene lost 7 bases and the J gene lost 11 bases, with 21 bases spanning the gap. This CDR3 has 14 amino acids. The CDR3 protein is CASTTGGGRRAQHF. In DNA, the CDR3 is TGTGCCAGCACGACGGGAGGGGGGCGCAGAGCCCAGCATTTT.

This chain joins TRBV5-5 and TRBJ2-1, with 12 nucleotides matching TRBD2. V lost 4 bases to trimming and J lost 4 bases; unmatched junction nucleotides: 3. The V gene's germline CDR1 is SGHKS and CDR2 YYEKEE (reference sequence). This CDR3 spans 15 amino acids. As DNA, the CDR3 is TGTGCCAGCAGCATAGGACTAGCGGGGTACAATGAGCAGTTCTTC. Protein product: CASSIGLAGYNEQFF.

The V gene is TRBV5-1, the J gene TRBJ2-3; 10 positions match TRBD1. CDR3 length equals 17 residues. Germline V CDR1 and CDR2: SGHRS, YFSETQ. V was clipped by 0 bases and J by 1 base; unmatched bases: 5. The CDR3 loop is CASSLAGTGAGTDTQYF. CDR3 nucleotide sequence: TGCGCCAGCAGCTTGGCGGGGACAGGGGCCGGCACAGATACGCAGTATTTT.

The chain couples TRBV27 to TRBJ2-1, with D possibly matching TRBD2 (5 bases). The CDR3 contains 13 residues. Germline lookup yields CDR1 MNHEY and CDR2 SMNVEV (reference sequence). The V end was cut by 2 bases, the J end by 10 bases, with 12 bases between. The CDR3 DNA reads TGTGCCAGCAGTTTACGGCGGGCGGTGGAGCAGTTCTTC. Its protein product is CASSLRRAVEQFF.

The CDR3 loop reads CSAQTGRSGYF. CDR3 bases: TGCAGTGCTCAGACAGGGAGAAGTGGGTACTTC. The J gene is TRBJ2-4, the V gene TRBV20-1; 7 bases line up with TRBD1. Germline trimming cut 5 bases from V and 15 bases from J; bases unmatched to any gene: 10. This CDR3 has 11 amino acids. The V gene's germline CDR1 is DFQATT and CDR2 SNEGSKA (reference sequence).

This sequence joins TRBV18 and TRBJ1-5; D is unclear. CDR1 and CDR2 (germline): KGHSH, LQKENI. The CDR3 has 14 residues. The V and J ends lost 2 bases and 9 bases respectively, with 14 bases between them. CDR3 in amino acids: CASSPEIVTRPQHF. The CDR3, as DNA: TGTGCCAGCTCACCAGAGATTGTAACACGGCCCCAGCATTTT.

V is TRBV27 and J is TRBJ2-7; no reliable D call. V lost 8 bases to trimming and J lost 2 bases, with 10 bases between them. Per germline, CDR1 MNHEY and CDR2 SMNVEV (reference sequence). The length of the CDR3 is 12 residues. The CDR3 sequence is CASEGLTYEQYF. CDR3 sequence (DNA): TGTGCCAGCGAAGGGCTCACCTACGAGCAGTACTTC.

The chain has TRBV18 and TRBJ2-1, with 10 nucleotides matching TRBD2. CDR1 and CDR2 from the germline V gene are KGHSH and LQKENI. The CDR3 is 16 residues long. Germline trimming cut 3 bases from V and 8 bases from J; bases unmatched to any gene: 10. The CDR3, as DNA: TGTGCCAGCTCACCCCCCCCAGCGGGAGGGTTTGATGAGCAGTTCTTC. This codes for CASSPPPAGGFDEQFF.

This clone occurred a few times. The chain carries TRBV7-9 and TRBJ2-7, with 9 nucleotides matching TRBD2. CDR1 is SEHNR and CDR2 is FQNEAQ in the germline V gene (reference sequence). The CDR3 is 14 residues long. The J segment lost 0 bases and the V segment lost 4 bases, leaving 1 base of the junction unmatched. CDR3 coding DNA: TGTGCCAGCAGCTCTAGCGGGAACTCCTACGAGCAGTACTTC. As protein: CASSSSGNSYEQYF.

The chain combines TRBV19 with TRBJ1-5, with TRBD1 identical over 7 bases. With V trimmed by 3 bases and J by 2 bases, 10 bases remained unmatched. The germline CDR1 and CDR2 sequences are LNHDA and SQIVND (reference sequence). This CDR3 spans 17 amino acids. CDR3 nucleotide sequence: TGTGCCAGTAGTATCGGCATGGGACAGCTGGGCAATCAGCCCCAGCATTTT. Translating gives CASSIGMGQLGNQPQHF.

This rearrangement joins TRBV29-1 to TRBJ1-1; D is uncertain. With 7 bases removed from V and 3 bases from J, the gap between germline ends came to 9 bases. Germline CDR1 and CDR2: SQVTM and ANQGSEA. The CDR3 runs 11 residues. The CDR3 loop is CSATRDTEAFF. CDR3 coding DNA: TGCAGCGCCACACGCGACACTGAAGCTTTCTTT.

The rearrangement uses TRBV18 and TRBJ2-2; D is ambiguous. The CDR3 is 15 residues long. Germline lookup yields CDR1 KGHSH and CDR2 LQKENI. The V end was cut by 0 bases, the J end by 1 base, with 6 bases between. The CDR3 DNA reads as TGTGCCAGCTCACCACCTGGTGGGAACACCGGGGAGCTGTTTTTT. It translates to CASSPPGGNTGELFF.

The chain has TRBV28 and TRBJ2-3; D is perhaps TRBD1 or TRBD2 (5 bases each). This CDR3 contains 16 residues. The germline CDR1 and CDR2 sequences are MDHEN and SYDVKM. V was pared by 4 bases and J by 5 bases, with 19 bases between. The CDR3 DNA is TGTGCCAGCAGTTCGGGACGACACCAAAGAGGAGATACGCAGTATTTT. It encodes CASSSGRHQRGDTQYF.

The chain couples TRBV11-2 to TRBJ2-2; TRBD1 aligns across 8 bases. In germline, CDR1 is SGHAT, CDR2 FQNNGV. This CDR3 has 13 amino acids. V lost 6 bases and J lost 9; bases outside the gene matches: 6. The CDR3 reads CASRGGQVRELFF. CDR3 nucleotide sequence: TGTGCCAGCAGAGGGGGACAGGTTCGGGAGCTGTTTTTT.